The 5 T cell receptor beta chains presented below share a single source sample, sequenced in a study of neurological immune-mediated disorders. TCRdb itself ran the 5' RACE reads through MiXCR, one entry per CDR3 protein. Here the sample spans some 65,000 distinct CDR3 sequences, 4.1% being singletons. Sample: PBMCs. The receptors were sampled from a man aged 50 to 60 with multiple sclerosis.

This sequence joins TRBV6-2 or TRBV6-3 and TRBJ1-1; maybe TRBD1 (5 bases). V lost 0 bases to trimming and J lost 8 bases, with 7 bases between them. The CDR3 has 12 amino acids. Germline V gene data show CDR1 as MNHEY and CDR2 as SVGEGT. CDR3 in amino acids: CASSYSGLEAFF. The CDR3 DNA follows: TGTGCCAGCAGTTACTCGGGACTGGAAGCTTTCTTT.

This clonotype showed up many times. The chain uses TRBV7-3 and TRBJ1-1; TRBD1 might be the D (5 bases). In germline, CDR1 is SGHTA, CDR2 FQGTGA. Trimming took 2 bases from V and 1 from J, leaving 5 bases between them. This CDR3 contains 13 residues. CDR3 DNA sequence: TGTGCCAGCAGCTTAGGGGCGAACACTGAAGCTTTCTTT. It specifies CASSLGANTEAFF.

This clonotype was seen ten or more times. The rearrangement links TRBV4-1 to TRBJ2-3, with D possibly TRBD2 on 7 matching bases. V lost 1 base to trimming and J lost 4 bases, with 12 bases between them. CDR3 length equals 15 residues. Germline loops: CDR1 MGHRA, CDR2 YSYEKL. The CDR3 spells CASSQVGGAADTQYF. The CDR3 region has the DNA TGCGCCAGCAGCCAAGTAGGGGGGGCGGCAGATACGCAGTATTTT.

To note about this clonotype: At one end, the junction sequence differs from germline, possibly due to a read error. CDR3 amino acids: CASSVTSMGLSSPLNF. CDR3 DNA sequence: TGCGCCAGCAGCGTAACGTCAATGGGGTTAAGTTCACCCCTCAACTTT. This sequence joins TRBV5-1 and TRBJ1-6; D ambiguous. Germline V gene lookup returns CDR1 SGHRS and CDR2 YFSETQ. The CDR3 is 16 residues long.

There are many counts of this clonotype. Here the CDR3 DNA reads TGTGCCAGCAGCCAGAAGAGGGGGCCGGGGGCCAACGTCCTGACTTTC. Amino acid sequence: CASSQKRGPGANVLTF. The rearrangement uses TRBV3-1 and TRBJ2-6; 7 positions match TRBD1. Germline-derived CDR1 and CDR2 are LGHDT and YNNKEL (reference sequence). The CDR3 is 16 residues long. After removal of 3 bases from V and 4 bases from J, the junction contained 6 bases not matched to a gene. Combining the CDR3 with reference TRBV3-1 and TRBJ2-6 gives the whole variable domain DTAVSQTPKYLVTQMGNDKSIKCEQNLGHDTMYWYKQDSKKFLKIMFSYNNKELIINETVPNRFSPKSPDKAHLNLHINSLELGDSAVYFCASSQKRGPGANVLTFGAGSRLTVL.